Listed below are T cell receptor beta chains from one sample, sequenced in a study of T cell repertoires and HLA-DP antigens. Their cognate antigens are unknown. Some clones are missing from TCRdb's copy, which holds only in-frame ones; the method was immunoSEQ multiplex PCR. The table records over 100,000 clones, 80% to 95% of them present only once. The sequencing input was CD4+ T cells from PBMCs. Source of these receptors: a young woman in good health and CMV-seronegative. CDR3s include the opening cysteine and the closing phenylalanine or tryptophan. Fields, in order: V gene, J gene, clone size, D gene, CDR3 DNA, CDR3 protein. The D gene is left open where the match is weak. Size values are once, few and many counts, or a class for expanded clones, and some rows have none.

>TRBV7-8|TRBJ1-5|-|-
TGTGCCAGCAGCCAACTAGGGGTTAATAGCAATCAGCCCCAGCATTTT
CASSQLGVNSNQPQHF
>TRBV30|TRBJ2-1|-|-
TGTGCCTGGAGCCGGGGAAGACCAGACTCCTACAATGAGCAGTTCTTC
CAWSRGRPDSYNEQFF
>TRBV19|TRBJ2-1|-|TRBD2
TGTGCCAGTAGTATCCAGACTAGCGGGGGCCGTAATGAGCAGTTCTTC
CASSIQTSGGRNEQFF
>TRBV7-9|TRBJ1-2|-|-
TGTGCCAGCAGTAAACCGACCGCGTCCTATGGCTACACCTTC
CASSKPTASYGYTF
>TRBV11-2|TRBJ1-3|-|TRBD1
TGTGCCAGCGGGGAGGGAGGGACAGGGGCTGGAAACACCATATATTTT
CASGEGGTGAGNTIYF
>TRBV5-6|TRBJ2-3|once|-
TGTGCCAGCAGCTGGGGGGTTAGGATCTCTTACGGGACAGATACGCAGTATTTT
CASSWGVRISYGTDTQYF
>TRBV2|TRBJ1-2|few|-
TGTGCCAGCAGTGAGAGGGTGATGGGTCGTGGCTACACCTTC
CASSERVMGRGYTF
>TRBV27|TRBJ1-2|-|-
TGTGCCAGCAGACGGGACCCTACAGGGTTTAACTATGGCTACACCTTC
CASRRDPTGFNYGYTF
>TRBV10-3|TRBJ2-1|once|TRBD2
TGTGCCATCAGTTCTAGCGGCTACAATGAGCAGTTCTTC
CAISSSGYNEQFF
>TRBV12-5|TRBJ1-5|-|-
TGTGCTAGTGGTTTGGTACTTCAGGGGTGGCGCAATCAGCCCCAGCATTTT
CASGLVLQGWRNQPQHF
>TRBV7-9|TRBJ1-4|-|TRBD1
TGTGCCAGCAGCTTAGTGGGGACAGGGGGTGAAAAACTGTTTTTT
CASSLVGTGGEKLFF
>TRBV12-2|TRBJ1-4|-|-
TGTGCAAGTTCAGCTTATCCCAATAGTTCGACAGGGAATGTGGGTCCTACGAGTGAAAAACTGTTTTTT
CASSAYPNSSTGNVGPTSEKLFF
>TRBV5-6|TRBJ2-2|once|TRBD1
TGTGCCAGCAGCGGACGGACAGGGGCCGGGGAGCTGTTTTTT
CASSGRTGAGELFF
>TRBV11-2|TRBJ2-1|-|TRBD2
TGTGCCAGCAGCATCCGAGCGTTTAGCGGGAGGATCCACAATGAGCAGTTCTTC
CASSIRAFSGRIHNEQFF
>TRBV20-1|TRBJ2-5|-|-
TGCAGTGCCAACGAACTCGGGACCCAGTACTTC
CSANELGTQYF
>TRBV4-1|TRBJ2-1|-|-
TGCGCCAGCAGCCACGCAGGGCCTTACAATGAGCAGTTCTTC
CASSHAGPYNEQFF
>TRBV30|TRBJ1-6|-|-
TGTGCCTGGAACAGGTGGGGAAATTCACCCCTCCACTTT
CAWNRWGNSPLHF
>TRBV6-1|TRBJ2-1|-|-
TGTGCCAGCAGTGAAAGGCGCAATGAGCAGTTCTTC
CASSERRNEQFF
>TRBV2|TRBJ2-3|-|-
TGTGCCAGCAGTGGTCAGGGCACAGATACGCAGTATTTT
CASSGQGTDTQYF
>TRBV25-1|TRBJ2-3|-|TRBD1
TGTGCCAGCAGTCCGGCAGGGGGCGCGTCAGATACGCAGTATTTT
CASSPAGGASDTQYF
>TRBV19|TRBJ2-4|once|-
TGTGCCAGTAGAGAGGAGACGGGATTAGCCAAAAACATTCAGTACTTC
CASREETGLAKNIQYF
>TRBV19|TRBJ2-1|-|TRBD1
TGTGCCAGTAGCCCACCCGGGACAGTCTACAATGAGCAGTTCTTC
CASSPPGTVYNEQFF
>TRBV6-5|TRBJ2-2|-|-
TGTGCCAGCACCAATCGGTTTGCCACCGGGGAGCTGTTTTTT
CASTNRFATGELFF
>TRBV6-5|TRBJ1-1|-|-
TGTGCCAGCACTTTGGACGGTACGAACACTGAAGCTTTCTTT
CASTLDGTNTEAFF
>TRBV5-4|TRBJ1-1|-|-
TGTGCCAGCAGGCGGCGGTTGAACACTGAAGCTTTCTTT
CASRRRLNTEAFF
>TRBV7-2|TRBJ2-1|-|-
TGTGCCAGCAGCTTAGAGGGCGCAGGGACGCTTGGAAATGAGCAGTTCTTC
CASSLEGAGTLGNEQFF
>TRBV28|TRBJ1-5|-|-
TGTGCCAGCAGTTTTATGAGGGCAGGGGACAATCAGCCCCAGCATTTT
CASSFMRAGDNQPQHF